The 24 T cell receptor beta chains listed next were all sequenced from one sample in a study of blood T cell repertoires in COVID-19. Profiled with immunoSEQ multiplex PCR; TCRdb holds only in-frame clones, not every one. The sample includes 310,000 or so clones, 87% of them seen just once. Source material: peripheral blood. Every receptor here comes from a young man with COVID-19, enrolled during active disease.

The rearrangement uses TRBV7-2 and TRBJ2-3; tentative D call: TRBD2 (5 bases). Germline CDR1 is SGHTA and CDR2 is FQGNSA. The CDR3 totals 14 residues. V gave up 1 base and J gave up 4 bases, with 9 bases separating them. The DNA of the CDR3 is TGTGCCAGCAGCTTAGTGGCTAGCTCAGATACGCAGTATTTT. Translated, it gives CASSLVASSDTQYF. The entire variable domain, with the rest obtained from reference TRBV7-2 and TRBJ2-3, is as follows: GAGVSQSPSNKVTEKGKDVELRCDPISGHTALYWYRQSLGQGLEFLIYFQGNSAPDKSGLPSDRFSAERTGGSVSTLTIQRTQQEDSAVYLCASSLVASSDTQYFGPGTRLTVL.

This chain links TRBV27 with TRBJ1-1; maybe TRBD1 (5 bases). The CDR3 has 16 residues. The germline V gene encodes CDR1 MNHEY and CDR2 SMNVEV (reference sequence). Trimming stripped 0 bases from V and 5 bases from J, with 16 bases between. The CDR3 protein is CASSLSIGVSGTEAFF. Here the CDR3 DNA reads TGTGCCAGCAGTTTATCGATAGGGGTGAGTGGGACTGAAGCTTTCTTT.

This rearrangement joins TRBV7-3 to TRBJ2-3; a possible D gene is TRBD1 (5 bases). Germline loops: CDR1 SGHTA, CDR2 FQGTGA. The CDR3 totals 15 residues. V lost 5 bases, J lost 0 bases, and 12 bases lay in between. The DNA for the CDR3 is TGTGCCAGCAGCCCCCTTCAGGGAAGCACAGATACGCAGTATTTT. This sequence encodes CASSPLQGSTDTQYF.

The chain has TRBV3-1 (or the pseudogene TRBV3-2) and TRBJ1-4; D call uncertain. Germline CDR1 and CDR2: LGHDT and YNNKEL (reference sequence). Trimming shortened V by 0 bases and J by 4 bases, and 6 bases separated the two germline ends. This CDR3 spans 14 amino acids. The CDR3 sequence is CASSQDRGNEKLFF. CDR3 bases: TGTGCCAGCAGCCAAGATCGGGGTAATGAAAAACTGTTTTTT.

V and J are TRBV6-6 and TRBJ2-1; 11 bases align to TRBD1. CDR3 length equals 15 residues. The ends lost 6 bases at V and 3 bases at J; junction bases unmatched: 4. Per germline, CDR1 MNHNY and CDR2 SVGAGI (reference sequence). The CDR3 reads CASRTGTGGYNEQFF. The CDR3 DNA sequence: TGTGCCAGCAGAACCGGGACAGGGGGCTACAATGAGCAGTTCTTC.

J is TRBJ1-6 and V is TRBV7-8; perhaps TRBD1 as D (5 bases). Between the trimmed V and J ends, which lost 2 bases and 5 bases, there was a span of 13 bases. Per germline, CDR1 SGHVS and CDR2 FQNEAQ. The CDR3 is 16 amino acids. The CDR3 nucleotides are TGTGCCAGCAGCTTACAGGGCAGGATAGATAATTCACCCCTCCACTTT. Encoded protein: CASSLQGRIDNSPLHF.

This clone has only one observation. The genes are TRBV11-2 and TRBJ2-7; 9 nucleotides line up with TRBD2. With 4 bases clipped from V and 4 bases from J, the junction kept 14 bases outside the gene matches. Germline lookup yields CDR1 SGHAT and CDR2 FQNNGV. This CDR3 has 17 amino acids. As DNA, the CDR3 is TGTGCCAGCAGCTCCCCCCAAGCAGCGGGGGGTCCATACGAGCAGTACTTC. It is translated as CASSSPQAAGGPYEQYF.

This clone was seen only once. The chain combines TRBV6-1 with TRBJ1-2, with 7 bases fitting TRBD1. Germline assignment: CDR1 MNHNS and CDR2 SASEGT. CDR3 length equals 15 residues. The ends lost 2 bases at V and 8 bases at J; junction bases unmatched: 11. The CDR3: CASSEREGGQGGYTF. CDR3 bases: TGTGCCAGCAGTGAACGGGAAGGGGGCCAAGGAGGCTACACCTTC.

This clone was seen only once. The rearrangement joins TRBV6-5 to TRBJ1-1; D gene ambiguous. Trimming removed 6 bases at V and 0 bases at J, with 11 bases between. CDR1 is MNHEY, CDR2 SVGAGI, per germline. CDR3 length: 14 amino acids. In DNA form, the CDR3 reads TGTGCCAGCAGCTCGGAGTCCATGAACACTGAAGCTTTCTTT. It translates to CASSSESMNTEAFF.

The gene calls are TRBV7-7 and TRBJ2-5; 7 bases match TRBD1. Germline lookup yields CDR1 SSHAT and CDR2 FNYEAQ (reference sequence). The trim removed 4 bases at V and 5 bases at J, leaving 7 bases unmatched. The CDR3 has 14 amino acids. Here the CDR3 DNA reads TGTGCCAGCAGCTCCGGAGACAGGGAGGAGACCCAGTACTTC. Translated: CASSSGDREETQYF.

A remark on this clone: At the DNA level, this CDR3 is encoded by other sequences in the same sample as well. The rearrangement uses TRBV7-3 and TRBJ2-3, with 13 bases fitting TRBD2. The V segment lost 4 bases and the J segment 4 bases; nucleotides outside the gene matches: 2. This CDR3 region has 15 residues. Looked up from germline, CDR1 is SGHTA and CDR2 is FQGTGA. CDR3 protein: CASSSGLAGADTQYF. CDR3 DNA: TGTGCCAGCAGCTCCGGACTAGCGGGGGCAGATACGCAGTATTTT.

V usage is TRBV4-3 and J usage is TRBJ2-7, with TRBD2 identical over 10 bases. V lost 2 bases, J lost 2 bases, and 0 bases stayed unmatched. This CDR3 has 14 residues. The germline gives CDR1 LGHNA, CDR2 YSLEER. CDR3 residues: CASSQTSGTYEQYF. For the CDR3, the DNA is TGCGCCAGCAGCCAAACTAGCGGGACCTACGAGCAGTACTTC.

This chain uses TRBV27 with TRBJ2-7; 10 bases are a match to TRBD2. Germline-derived CDR1 and CDR2 are MNHEY and SMNVEV (reference sequence). The J segment lost 3 bases and the V segment lost 3 bases, leaving 5 bases of the junction unmatched. This CDR3 has 15 amino acids. This CDR3 is CASSFISGGIYEQYF. DNA for the CDR3: TGTGCCAGCAGTTTTATTAGCGGGGGGATCTACGAGCAGTACTTC.

The chain uses TRBV27 and TRBJ2-7, with D maybe TRBD1 (5 bases). The CDR3 is made up of 17 amino acids. Trimming took 3 bases from V and 3 from J, leaving 21 bases between them. Germline CDR1 MNHEY, CDR2 SMNVEV (reference sequence). The DNA for the CDR3 is TGTGCCAGCAGTTTGTCCTCAGGGTCCGCGAGACTCTACGAGCAGTACTTC. This gives the protein CASSLSSGSARLYEQYF.

The V gene is TRBV11-2, the J gene TRBJ1-4; a weak D match, TRBD1 (6 bases). The CDR3 has 15 residues. V shed 5 bases and J shed 8 bases, with 18 bases lying between them. Germline V gives CDR1 SGHAT, CDR2 FQNNGV. CDR3 nucleotide sequence: TGTGCCAGCAGCGTTCGGGGGGCGCATCCCGAAAAACTGTTTTTT. Protein sequence: CASSVRGAHPEKLFF.

V gene TRBV3-1 (or the pseudogene TRBV3-2) combines with J gene TRBJ1-6; 9 nucleotides align to TRBD1. This CDR3 has 16 residues. Germline V gene data show CDR1 as LGHDT and CDR2 as YNNKEL (reference sequence). V shed 5 bases and J 7 bases; nucleotides not matched to a gene: 9. CDR3 protein: CASSTSQGAVNSPLHF. CDR3 DNA sequence: TGTGCCAGCAGCACCTCACAGGGGGCGGTGAATTCACCCCTCCACTTT.

This clone is a singleton in its sample. The J gene is TRBJ2-7, the V gene TRBV6-5; 10 nucleotides agree with TRBD2. The length of the CDR3 is 10 residues. Germline lookup yields CDR1 MNHEY and CDR2 SVGAGI. The V gene end was trimmed by 9 bases and the J gene end by 13 bases; junction bases not matched to a gene: 6. The CDR3 is CASWTSGFYF. The CDR3 bases are TGTGCCAGTTGGACTAGCGGTTTCTACTTC.

The chain combines TRBV7-9 with TRBJ2-1, with TRBD1 identical over 11 bases. The V gene end was trimmed by 3 bases and the J gene end by 14 bases; junction bases not matched to a gene: 6. The CDR3 extends over 13 amino acids. The germline gives CDR1 SEHNR, CDR2 FQNEAQ (reference sequence). CDR3: CASSLVGQGVKFF. CDR3 DNA: TGTGCCAGCAGCTTGGTGGGACAGGGGGTGAAGTTCTTC. Looking up the rest from reference TRBV7-9 and TRBJ2-1 gives the full variable domain: DTGVSQNPRHKITKRGQNVTFRCDPISEHNRLYWYRQTLGQGPEFLTYFQNEAQLEKSRLLSDRFSAERPKGSFSTLEIQRTEQGDSAMYLCASSLVGQGVKFFGPGTRLTVL.

This chain uses TRBV28 with TRBJ2-7, with 12 bases identical to TRBD2. The CDR3 sequence is 14 residues long. Germline CDR1 and CDR2: MDHEN and SYDVKM. Trimming cost V 10 bases and J 0 bases; bases outside gene matches: 4. The CDR3: CATMTSGSSYEQYF. CDR3 coding DNA: TGTGCCACCATGACTAGCGGGAGCTCCTACGAGCAGTACTTC.

This sequence joins TRBV9 and TRBJ2-7; TRBD1 matches at 7 bases. Germline CDR1 and CDR2: SGDLS and YYNGEE. V lost 3 bases, J lost 7 bases, and 7 bases stayed unmatched. This CDR3 is built from 13 residues. DNA of the CDR3: TGTGCCAGCAGCGCCGGGACAGTTTGGGAGCAGTACTTC. It encodes CASSAGTVWEQYF.

The chain carries TRBV3-1 (or the pseudogene TRBV3-2) and TRBJ2-2; D uncertain. V lost 5 bases and J 8 bases, leaving 12 bases between the germline ends. The CDR3 is made up of 13 amino acids. Germline V gene data show CDR1 as LGHDT and CDR2 as YNNKEL (reference sequence). CDR3: CASSEVRWGELFF. CDR3 in DNA: TGTGCCAGCAGCGAAGTCAGATGGGGGGAGCTGTTTTTT.

The J gene is TRBJ2-7, the V gene TRBV2; a weak D match, TRBD2 (5 bases). This CDR3 spans 11 amino acids. CDR1 is SNHLY, CDR2 FYNNEI, per germline. Trimming cost V 8 bases and J 3 bases, with 8 bases left between them. Here the CDR3 DNA reads TGTGCCAGCCGACTAAGCTACGAGCAGTACTTC. Translating gives CASRLSYEQYF.

This chain connects TRBV4-1 to TRBJ1-2; D gene ambiguous. In germline, CDR1 is MGHRA, CDR2 YSYEKL. The CDR3 length is 13 residues. V was cut by 0 bases and J by 8 bases, with 10 bases left in between. The CDR3 bases are TGCGCCAGCAGCCAAGATCCGGTCCGGGGCTACACCTTC. Its protein is CASSQDPVRGYTF.

CDR3 coding DNA: TGTGCCAGCAGTTACTGGGACAGGTATCAGCCCCAGCATTTT. Translation: CASSYWDRYQPQHF. V and J are TRBV6-2 or TRBV6-3 and TRBJ1-5, with TRBD1 matching over 8 bases. After removal of 1 base from V and 5 bases from J, the junction contained 1 base not matched to a gene. Germline CDR1 reads MNHEY; CDR2 reads SVGEGT. This CDR3 has 14 amino acids.